A selection of T cell receptor beta chains follows, all from one sample in a study of CD8+CD57+ T cells in acquired aplastic anemia. Via MiXCR, TCRdb re-called the reads, giving one row per CDR3 protein. The sample carries under 350,000 distinct CDR3 sequences, approximately 58% recorded once. The specimen sequenced was sorted CD4+, CD8+, or CD8+CD57+ T cells (not recorded which) from PBMCs. These TCRs come from a human donor with aplastic anemia. CDR3s include the opening cysteine and the closing phenylalanine or tryptophan. Fields, in order: clone size, V gene, D gene, CDR3 length, J gene, CDR3 protein, CDR3 DNA. D genes are given only for firm matches. Not all rows give a size; the values are once, few, many and, for expanded clones, a class.

>-|TRBV14|-|13|TRBJ1-2
CASSRTVNGAYTF
TGTGCCAGCAGCCGGACAGTTAACGGGGCCTACACCTTC
>-|TRBV19|-|15|TRBJ2-5
CASSIGVRAQETQYF
TGTGCCAGTAGTATAGGTGTAAGGGCCCAAGAGACCCAGTACTTC
>few|TRBV15|TRBD2|16|TRBJ2-7
CATSRDPAGLVHEQYF
TGTGCCACCAGCAGAGATCCCGCGGGACTAGTCCACGAGCAGTACTTC
>once|TRBV9|-|14|TRBJ2-3
CASKGSSNPDTQYF
TGCGCCAGCAAGGGTAGCTCTAATCCAGATACGCAGTATTTT
>-|TRBV19|TRBD1|15|TRBJ2-3
CASSEDRGPIDTQYF
TGTGCCAGTAGTGAGGACAGGGGGCCGATAGATACGCAGTATTTT
>-|TRBV12-3/TRBV12-4|-|13|TRBJ1-1
CAILTDLNTEAFF
TGTGCCATCCTAACGGACCTGAACACTGAAGCTTTCTTT
>-|TRBV14|-|16|TRBJ2-7
CASSQGTTSMMVEQYF
TGTGCCAGCAGCCAAGGGACCACTAGTATGATGGTCGAGCAGTACTTC
>-|TRBV9|TRBD2|16|TRBJ2-7
CASSVEASGGYYEQYF
TGTGCCAGCAGCGTAGAGGCCAGCGGGGGCTACTACGAGCAGTACTTC
>-|TRBV24-1|-|14|TRBJ2-1
CATSVGTSYNEQFF
TGTGCCACCAGTGTTGGGACCTCCTACAATGAGCAGTTCTTC
>many|TRBV6-1|-|15|TRBJ2-5
CASREGANGQETQYF
TGTGCCAGCAGGGAGGGGGCCAATGGTCAAGAGACCCAGTACTTC
>many|TRBV6-1|-|14|TRBJ1-2
CASSEMGLWNGYTF
TGTGCCAGCAGTGAAATGGGCCTCTGGAATGGCTACACCTTC
>many|TRBV20-1|-|12|TRBJ1-5
CSARDGPQPQHF
TGCAGTGCTAGAGATGGGCCTCAGCCCCAGCATTTT
>many|TRBV9|TRBD2|16|TRBJ2-5
CASSARNLAGGETQYF
TGTGCCAGCAGCGCCCGAAATTTAGCGGGGGGCGAGACCCAGTACTTC
>once|TRBV2|-|13|TRBJ1-6
CASSKQVGSPLHF
TGTGCCAGCAGTAAACAGGTCGGTTCACCCCTCCACTTT
>-|TRBV15|-|14|TRBJ1-1
CATSPRSVDTEAFF
TGTGCCACCAGCCCTAGATCGGTCGACACTGAAGCTTTCTTT
>many|TRBV6-6|TRBD1|15|TRBJ2-2
CATITDRRNTGELFF
TGTGCCACCATAACGGACAGGAGGAACACCGGGGAGCTGTTTTTT
>-|TRBV2|-|13|TRBJ1-1
CASTIGGNTEAFF
TGTGCCAGCACGATAGGGGGAAACACTGAAGCTTTCTTT
>once|TRBV29-1|-|13|TRBJ1-5
CSVALGAGQPQHF
TGCAGCGTTGCTCTGGGGGCGGGTCAGCCCCAGCATTTT
>-|TRBV20-1|-|13|TRBJ2-7
CSAIRDSTYEQYF
TGCAGTGCTATCCGGGACTCTACCTACGAGCAGTACTTC
>-|TRBV11-1|TRBD1|15|TRBJ2-2
CASSPGQGWTGELFF
TGTGCCAGCAGCCCCGGACAGGGGTGGACCGGGGAGCTGTTTTTT
>-|TRBV29-1|TRBD2|13|TRBJ2-1
CSVRGGSHNEQFF
TGCAGCGTCCGCGGGGGGTCACACAATGAGCAGTTCTTC
>many|TRBV7-8|-|16|TRBJ1-3
CASSLLSTELKRTIYF
TGTGCCAGCAGCTTATTATCAACAGAACTGAAAAGGACCATATATTTT
>-|TRBV12-3/TRBV12-4|-|11|TRBJ1-6
CASLARGPPHF
TGTGCCAGCTTGGCCAGGGGACCCCCCCACTTT
>many|TRBV6-6|-|16|TRBJ2-3
CASSYPPERLQDTQYF
TGTGCCAGCAGTTACCCACCAGAAAGACTGCAAGATACGCAGTATTTT
>many|TRBV3-1|TRBD1|15|TRBJ1-2
CASSLRDSGGYGYTF
TGTGCCAGCAGCCTCCGGGACAGTGGGGGTTATGGCTACACCTTC